The clone carrying this T cell receptor beta chain has only a few counts. Its antigen remains unidentified. The sequenced template was cDNA made from the entire isolated RNA. Generated by immunoSEQ multiplex PCR, the TCRdb table keeps only in-frame clones and is missing some. Of 250,000 to 350,000 clones in the sample, 15% are singletons; the top ten hold 0.015% to 0.017%. This sample is drawn from a study of beta chain features in type 1 diabetes. Study-wide results and caveats: A moderate, significant TCRB CDR3 shortening appeared in type 1 diabetes across four CD4+ subsets.

Trimming took 6 bases from V and 10 from J, leaving 13 bases between them. The CDR3 has 13 amino acids. Germline V gene lookup returns CDR1 MNHEY and CDR2 SVGAGI. Specimen: naive CD4+ T cells from blood. This chain joins TRBV6-5 and TRBJ1-6; maybe TRBD1 (5 bases). This TCR came from a man aged 18 to 29 with type 1 diabetes. CDR3 bases: TGTGCCAGCAGCCTTTTACAGGCCTCACCCCTCCACTTT. Translation gives CASSLLQASPLHF.